This is a list of T cell receptor beta chains from one sample in a study of CD8 T cells in Susac syndrome. TCRdb used MiXCR to reprocess the immunoSEQ multiplex PCR reads, holding one entry per CDR3 protein. The sample includes around 77,000 distinct CDR3 sequences, just over 95% of them seen just once. What was sequenced was CD4+ T cells from PBMCs. Every receptor here comes from a human donor with multiple sclerosis. Each CDR3 is given without its conserved first and last residue.

V	J	CDR3
TRBV9	TRBJ2-3	ASSVRGSTDTQY
TRBV7-9	TRBJ2-5	ASSRQEETQY
TRBV20-1	TRBJ2-5	SARDSKGAKTQY
TRBV3-1	TRBJ1-6	ASTGTLFNSPLH
TRBV12-3/TRBV12-4	TRBJ1-2	ASSGQGVGYGYT
TRBV2	TRBJ1-6	AGALDANNSPLH
TRBV6-2/TRBV6-3	TRBJ2-5	ASSFLKETQY
TRBV5-4	TRBJ2-2	ASSVTGSGELF
TRBV6-5	TRBJ2-1	ASRSPGGNEQF
TRBV12-3/TRBV12-4	TRBJ1-1	ASRGHYEAF
TRBV29-1	TRBJ2-7	SVRQGDYEQY
TRBV7-9	TRBJ1-4	ASSLTTGEKLF
TRBV19	TRBJ2-5	ASKREETQY
TRBV27	TRBJ2-7	ASIDGTGGSYEQY